The rows below give T cell receptor beta chains drawn from one sample of a study of T cell changes during pregnancy in multiple sclerosis. The assay was immunoSEQ multiplex PCR, and TCRdb's table has in-frame clones only and misses some. The sample has 100,000 or so clones, just under 95% seen once; the top ten hold 4.3%. The sequencing here drew on peripheral blood, taken in the first trimester of pregnancy. These receptors were collected from a female donor with multiple sclerosis, enrolled in a pregnancy study. Each CDR3 is given with its conserved first and last residue. The D gene is left open where the match is weak. The size entry is marked missing in some rows and otherwise reads once, few, many or a size class.

cdr3_aa: CASVQGMSTEAFF
cdr3_nt: TGTGCCAGCGTTCAGGGGATGTCCACTGAAGCTTTCTTT
clone_size: once
v_call: TRBV7-9
d_call: -
j_call: TRBJ1-1

cdr3_aa: CASTSAGGGSYEQYF
cdr3_nt: TGTGCCAGCACCAGTGCGGGTGGGGGGAGTTACGAGCAGTACTTC
clone_size: few
v_call: TRBV6-1
d_call: -
j_call: TRBJ2-7

cdr3_aa: CASSMDRGETQYF
cdr3_nt: TGTGCCAGCAGCATGGACAGGGGAGAGACCCAGTACTTC
clone_size: -
v_call: TRBV25-1
d_call: TRBD1
j_call: TRBJ2-5

cdr3_aa: CATSRDELTGELFF
cdr3_nt: TGTGCCACCAGCAGAGATGAGCTCACCGGGGAGCTGTTTTTT
clone_size: -
v_call: TRBV15
d_call: -
j_call: TRBJ2-2

cdr3_aa: CASSFSGGALYTQYF
cdr3_nt: TGCGCCAGCAGCTTTAGCGGGGGGGCCCTATATACGCAGTATTTT
clone_size: -
v_call: TRBV5-1
d_call: TRBD2
j_call: TRBJ2-3

cdr3_aa: CASNTGQLNTEAFF
cdr3_nt: TGTGCCAGCAATACGGGACAGTTGAACACTGAAGCTTTCTTT
clone_size: -
v_call: TRBV6-5
d_call: TRBD1
j_call: TRBJ1-1

cdr3_aa: CASSLTGTGPDF
cdr3_nt: TGTGCCAGCAGCCTCACCGGGACAGGGCCTGACTTC
clone_size: -
v_call: TRBV11-2
d_call: TRBD1
j_call: TRBJ2-5

cdr3_aa: CASSPANTGELFF
cdr3_nt: TGTGCCAGCAGTCCCGCGAACACCGGGGAGCTGTTTTTT
clone_size: once
v_call: TRBV27
d_call: -
j_call: TRBJ2-2

cdr3_aa: CASSFSPGRAYNEQFF
cdr3_nt: TGCGCCAGCAGCTTCTCGCCTGGCAGGGCCTACAATGAGCAGTTCTTC
clone_size: -
v_call: TRBV5-1
d_call: -
j_call: TRBJ2-1

cdr3_aa: CASSLGGQGTVNTEAFF
cdr3_nt: TGTGCCAGCAGCTTAGGGGGACAGGGGACAGTCAACACTGAAGCTTTCTTT
clone_size: -
v_call: TRBV7-2
d_call: TRBD1
j_call: TRBJ1-1

cdr3_aa: CASSLSTRRDEQYF
cdr3_nt: TGTGCCAGCAGCTTAAGCACCCGCCGCGACGAGCAGTACTTC
clone_size: -
v_call: TRBV7-9
d_call: -
j_call: TRBJ2-7

cdr3_aa: CASSRVGETQYF
cdr3_nt: TGTGCCAGCAGCCGGGTTGGGGAGACCCAGTACTTC
clone_size: -
v_call: TRBV9
d_call: -
j_call: TRBJ2-5

cdr3_aa: CASSFPPGGGTDTQYF
cdr3_nt: TGTGCCAGCAGCTTCCCCCCTGGGGGGGGCACAGATACGCAGTATTTT
clone_size: -
v_call: TRBV7-9
d_call: TRBD2
j_call: TRBJ2-3

cdr3_aa: CASSLSLSRGGLNTEAFF
cdr3_nt: TGTGCCAGCAGCTTGTCCTTGAGCCGGGGGGGGCTGAACACTGAAGCTTTCTTT
clone_size: once
v_call: TRBV5-4
d_call: -
j_call: TRBJ1-1

cdr3_aa: CASSVKTGGNGNTIYF
cdr3_nt: TGTGCCAGCAGCGTCAAGACAGGGGGAAATGGAAACACCATATATTTT
clone_size: -
v_call: TRBV11-2
d_call: TRBD1
j_call: TRBJ1-3

cdr3_aa: CASSFGTGAYQPQHF
cdr3_nt: TGCGCCAGCAGCTTTGGGACAGGGGCATATCAGCCCCAGCATTTT
clone_size: -
v_call: TRBV5-1
d_call: TRBD1
j_call: TRBJ1-5

cdr3_aa: CASSSGYYGYTF
cdr3_nt: TGTGCCAGCAGCTCAGGTTATTATGGCTACACCTTC
clone_size: -
v_call: TRBV7-9
d_call: -
j_call: TRBJ1-2

cdr3_aa: CASSLGRTSYEQYF
cdr3_nt: TGTGCCAGCAGCCTTGGCCGGACATCCTACGAGCAGTACTTC
clone_size: -
v_call: TRBV27
d_call: -
j_call: TRBJ2-7

cdr3_aa: CASSWTDRNEQYF
cdr3_nt: TGTGCCAGCAGCTGGACAGATCGGAACGAGCAGTACTTC
clone_size: -
v_call: TRBV5-6
d_call: -
j_call: TRBJ2-7

cdr3_aa: CASSVSSSPWANSPLHF
cdr3_nt: TGTGCCAGCAGTGTATCTTCGTCCCCCTGGGCTAATTCACCCCTCCACTTT
clone_size: once
v_call: TRBV6-1
d_call: -
j_call: TRBJ1-6

cdr3_aa: CASAGGGNTIYF
cdr3_nt: TGTGCCAGCGCAGGGGGGGGAAACACCATATATTTT
clone_size: -
v_call: TRBV6-6
d_call: TRBD1
j_call: TRBJ1-3

cdr3_aa: CASSDPRTALAKNIQYF
cdr3_nt: TGCGCCAGCAGCGACCCGCGGACAGCCCTAGCCAAAAACATTCAGTACTTC
clone_size: -
v_call: TRBV4-1
d_call: -
j_call: TRBJ2-4

cdr3_aa: CASSTSGAYTDTQYF
cdr3_nt: TGTGCCAGCAGCACCAGCGGGGCGTACACAGATACGCAGTATTTT
clone_size: once
v_call: TRBV9
d_call: TRBD2
j_call: TRBJ2-3

cdr3_aa: CATKDRVTYNEQFF
cdr3_nt: TGTGCCACCAAGGACAGGGTAACCTACAATGAGCAGTTCTTC
clone_size: -
v_call: TRBV13
d_call: TRBD1
j_call: TRBJ2-1

cdr3_aa: CASSLETVAYNSPLHF
cdr3_nt: TGTGCCAGCAGCTTAGAAACGGTCGCCTATAATTCACCCCTCCACTTT
clone_size: -
v_call: TRBV7-8
d_call: -
j_call: TRBJ1-6

cdr3_aa: CASSQGTGEETQYF
cdr3_nt: TGTGCCAGCAGCCAAGGGACAGGAGAAGAGACCCAGTACTTC
clone_size: -
v_call: TRBV4-2
d_call: TRBD1
j_call: TRBJ2-5

cdr3_aa: CASRPAGTGDTQYF
cdr3_nt: TGTGCCAGCAGGCCTGCGGGGACGGGAGATACGCAGTATTTT
clone_size: once
v_call: TRBV28
d_call: -
j_call: TRBJ2-3

cdr3_aa: CASTRLMNTEAFF
cdr3_nt: TGTGCCAGCACCCGACTAATGAACACTGAAGCTTTCTTT
clone_size: -
v_call: TRBV6-6
d_call: -
j_call: TRBJ1-1

cdr3_aa: CASSPLANGVNYQPQHF
cdr3_nt: TGTGCCAGCTCACCACTCGCCAACGGAGTCAACTACCAGCCCCAGCATTTT
clone_size: -
v_call: TRBV18
d_call: -
j_call: TRBJ1-5

cdr3_aa: CASSGGVTYEQYF
cdr3_nt: TGTGCCAGCAGTGGCGGGGTGACCTACGAGCAGTACTTC
clone_size: -
v_call: TRBV5-6
d_call: -
j_call: TRBJ2-7

cdr3_aa: CASSSGTSGSTDTQYF
cdr3_nt: TGTGCCAGCAGCTCCGGGACTAGCGGGAGCACAGATACGCAGTATTTT
clone_size: -
v_call: TRBV5-5
d_call: TRBD2
j_call: TRBJ2-3

cdr3_aa: CASSLRDRGSSYNEQFF
cdr3_nt: TGTGCCAGCAGTTTAAGGGACAGGGGAAGCTCCTACAATGAGCAGTTCTTC
clone_size: -
v_call: TRBV27
d_call: TRBD1
j_call: TRBJ2-1

cdr3_aa: CASRGDFSYEQYF
cdr3_nt: TGTGCCAGCAGGGGGGACTTCTCCTACGAGCAGTACTTC
clone_size: -
v_call: TRBV2
d_call: -
j_call: TRBJ2-7

cdr3_aa: CASALTSGGAGGSKTQYF
cdr3_nt: TGCGCCAGCGCCTTGACTAGCGGGGGGGCCGGCGGGTCCAAGACCCAGTACTTC
clone_size: -
v_call: TRBV5-1
d_call: TRBD2
j_call: TRBJ2-5

cdr3_aa: CASSLSRENTGELFF
cdr3_nt: TGTGCCAGCAGTTTATCACGGGAGAACACCGGGGAGCTGTTTTTT
clone_size: -
v_call: TRBV27
d_call: -
j_call: TRBJ2-2

cdr3_aa: CAWRTGTGLTGELFF
cdr3_nt: TGTGCCTGGAGGACCGGGACAGGGTTGACCGGGGAGCTGTTTTTT
clone_size: -
v_call: TRBV30
d_call: TRBD1
j_call: TRBJ2-2

cdr3_aa: CASSLRLAGGSRGNEQFF
cdr3_nt: TGTGCCAGCAGCTTAAGACTAGCGGGGGGATCTAGGGGCAATGAGCAGTTCTTC
clone_size: -
v_call: TRBV7-2
d_call: TRBD2
j_call: TRBJ2-1